These 32 T cell receptor beta chains were all obtained from the same sample, sequenced in a study of T cells in Graves' hyperthyroidism and ophthalmopathy. Amplified TCR beta CDR3 regions derived from RNA transcripts. During a first-round RT-PCR of the TCR CDR3, the HTBI primer set was used. TCRdb itself ran the multiplex PCR reads through MiXCR, one entry per CDR3 protein. The table includes fewer than 650,000 distinct CDR3 sequences, approximately 15% detected once. The sequencing sample was made of blood. The receptors originated from a woman younger than 45 with Graves' hyperthyroidism that later progressed to Graves' ophthalmopathy.

There are many counts of this clonotype. The V call is TRBV7-2, the J call TRBJ1-2; 8 nucleotides line up with TRBD1. Trimming took 3 bases from V and 2 from J; bases not matched to a gene: 14. This CDR3 is built from 18 residues. Per germline, CDR1 SGHTA and CDR2 FQGNSA. CDR3 nucleotide sequence: TGTGCCAGCAGCTTTGGAACAGGGGGTCTACTATCCAACTATGGCTACACCTTC. Its translation: CASSFGTGGLLSNYGYTF.

This clonotype showed up many times. V is TRBV11-2 and J is TRBJ1-4; D is ambiguous. There are 13 residues in the CDR3. V was pared by 2 bases and J by 2 bases, with 3 bases between. The germline CDR1 and CDR2 sequences are SGHAT and FQNNGV. The CDR3 spells CASSLTTNEKLFF. CDR3 coding DNA: TGTGCCAGCAGCTTAACCACTAATGAAAAACTGTTTTTT.

The V call is TRBV28, the J call TRBJ1-5, with D possibly TRBD1 on 6 matching bases. Per germline, CDR1 MDHEN and CDR2 SYDVKM. The V gene lost 3 bases and the J gene lost 7 bases, with 19 bases spanning the gap. This CDR3 spans 16 amino acids. For the CDR3, the DNA is TGTGCCAGCAGTTTTCCGACAGGTTTGGACGGGCAGCCCCAGCATTTT. It codes for CASSFPTGLDGQPQHF.

This clonotype was counted between two and nine times. With a much larger clone just one base away, this may be a read error. The genes are TRBV20-1 and TRBJ2-1; D is unclear. The J call is in doubt because the DNA end fits TRBJ2-7 better. This CDR3 has 15 residues. Germline assignment: CDR1 DFQATT and CDR2 SNEGSKA (reference sequence). The CDR3 DNA sequence: TGCAGTGCTAACGCCCCCGTGGGGATCGGCGATGAGCAGTACTTC. Translated, it gives CSANAPVGIGDEQYF.

V usage is TRBV3-1 and J usage is TRBJ2-5; D possibly corresponds to TRBD1 (7 bases). Germline V gene sequence: CDR1 LGHDT, CDR2 YNNKEL (reference sequence). The V and J ends lost 9 bases and 4 bases respectively, with 21 bases between them. The CDR3 has 15 amino acids. Here the CDR3 reads CASIQRQGGGETQYF. Here the CDR3 DNA reads TGTGCCAGTATCCAAAGACAGGGAGGAGGAGAGACCCAGTACTTC.

There are a few counts of this clonotype. The chain links TRBV5-8 to TRBJ1-2; D not resolved. V dropped 0 bases and J dropped 2 bases, with 8 bases sitting between them. The CDR3 has 14 residues. From germline, CDR1 is SGHTS and CDR2 YDEGEE. For the CDR3, the DNA is TGTGCCAGCAGCTTGGCGGGATCGAACTATGGCTACACCTTC. Amino acid sequence: CASSLAGSNYGYTF.

The CDR3 loop is CASSLIDDNEQFF. CDR3 nucleotides: TGTGCCAGCAGCTTAATAGATGACAATGAGCAGTTCTTC. The chain has TRBV7-9 and TRBJ2-1; D is undetermined. This CDR3 spans 13 amino acids. The ends were cut back, 2 bases at V and 5 bases at J, with 7 bases in the middle. Germline V CDR1 and CDR2: SEHNR, FQNEAQ (reference sequence).

At least ten counts were recorded for this clonotype. The J gene is TRBJ1-2, the V gene TRBV7-8; no clear D. Germline CDR1 and CDR2: SGHVS and FQNEAQ. V dropped 0 bases and J dropped 4 bases, with 9 bases sitting between them. CDR3 size: 14 residues. The CDR3 is CASSLAQRSYGYTF. The CDR3 DNA reads TGTGCCAGCAGCTTAGCGCAGAGGTCCTATGGCTACACCTTC.

This clonotype was counted a few times. The chain employs TRBV20-1 and TRBJ2-7; TRBD2 aligns across 7 bases. Looked up from germline, CDR1 is DFQATT and CDR2 is SNEGSKA (reference sequence). After removal of 3 bases from V and 3 bases from J, the junction contained 14 bases not matched to a gene. This CDR3 is 16 amino acids long. CDR3 nucleotides: TGCAGTGCTAGCGGGGATAGCGGGTCCCCGATCTACGAGCAGTACTTC. Its translation is CSASGDSGSPIYEQYF.

This clonotype has a count of ten or more. V usage is TRBV6-2 or TRBV6-3 and J usage is TRBJ2-3; TRBD2 matches 11 bases. J lost 3 bases, V lost 0 bases, and 5 bases had no gene match. The CDR3 sequence is 17 residues long. CDR1 and CDR2 from the germline V gene are MNHEY and SVGEGT. For the CDR3, the DNA is TGTGCCAGCAGTTACTCCTCAACTAGCGGGAGTACAGATACGCAGTATTTT. Protein product: CASSYSSTSGSTDTQYF.

The chain joins TRBV5-1 to TRBJ2-1; TRBD2 aligns across 10 bases. The CDR3 totals 13 residues. Trimming at V came to 3 bases and at J to 9 bases, leaving 3 bases not matched to a gene. From germline, CDR1 is SGHRS and CDR2 YFSETQ. CDR3 sequence: CASSSWTSGEQFF. In DNA, the CDR3 is TGCGCCAGCAGCTCCTGGACTAGCGGTGAGCAGTTCTTC.

In this sample, this clonotype turned up many times. This chain uses TRBV4-1 with TRBJ2-7, with a possible D match to TRBD2 (6 bases). CDR3 size: 14 residues. Trimming took 4 bases from V and 4 from J, leaving 14 bases between them. CDR1 and CDR2 from the germline V gene are MGHRA and YSYEKL. The CDR3 protein is CASSRTPGGYEQYF. The CDR3 coding sequence is TGCGCCAGCAGCCGGACCCCCGGGGGATACGAGCAGTACTTC.

This clonotype was seen a few times. V gene TRBV30 combines with J gene TRBJ2-2; D unclear. The CDR3 consists of 12 residues. V was pared by 3 bases and J by 15 bases, with 17 bases between. In germline, CDR1 is GTSNPN, CDR2 SVGIG (reference sequence). In nucleotides, the CDR3 is TGTGCCTGGAGCGACCAAGGGCCCAGCTTGTTTTTT. It encodes CAWSDQGPSLFF.

This clonotype was picked up many times. The V and J genes are TRBV11-3 and TRBJ2-1, with TRBD2 identical over 8 bases. The germline gives CDR1 SGHNT, CDR2 YENEEA. The CDR3 is 15 amino acids. The trim removed 1 base at V and 3 bases at J, leaving 2 bases unmatched. Written as DNA, the CDR3 is TGTGCCAGCAGCTTAGCGGGAGGGGGCTACAATGAGCAGTTCTTC. It is translated as CASSLAGGGYNEQFF.

This clonotype was seen repeatedly, ten times or more. J is TRBJ2-5 and V is TRBV28; no clear D gene. V lost 10 bases, J lost 1 base, and 13 bases lay in between. The CDR3 covers 13 residues. CDR1 is MDHEN, CDR2 SYDVKM, per germline. This CDR3 reads CATAGRRQETQYF. Here the CDR3 DNA reads TGTGCCACGGCCGGCAGACGCCAAGAGACCCAGTACTTC.

The CDR3 DNA sequence: TGTGCCAGCAGCTCGGGACTAGCGGGAGGGCCTGGCGAGGAGCTGTTTTTT. Encoded protein: CASSSGLAGGPGEELFF. V usage is TRBV11-3 and J usage is TRBJ2-2, with 16 bases fitting TRBD2. With 4 bases clipped from V and 10 bases from J, the junction kept 9 bases outside the gene matches. CDR3 length: 17 amino acids. Germline loops: CDR1 SGHNT, CDR2 YENEEA.

This clonotype appeared a few times. The rearrangement uses TRBV6-2 or TRBV6-3 and TRBJ2-1, with 7 bases that match TRBD1. The V and J ends lost 6 bases and 8 bases, in that order; junction bases with no gene match: 7. Per the germline V gene, CDR1 is MNHEY and CDR2 is SVGEGT. CDR3 length equals 13 residues. CDR3 protein: CASRTHTGDEQFF. CDR3 bases: TGTGCCAGCAGGACCCATACAGGGGATGAGCAGTTCTTC.

This chain joins TRBV19 and TRBJ2-4; 8 nucleotides agree with TRBD1. CDR1 LNHDA and CDR2 SQIVND come from the germline V gene (reference sequence). Trimming took 5 bases from V and 5 from J; bases not matched to a gene: 5. The CDR3 is 14 residues long. The CDR3 DNA is TGTGCCAGTAGTTATGGACAGGGAGAAAACATTCAGTACTTC. Translating gives CASSYGQGENIQYF.

This clonotype was seen many times. This chain links TRBV27 with TRBJ1-4; 8 positions agree with TRBD1. V shed 6 bases and J 0 bases; nucleotides not matched to a gene: 0. CDR1 is MNHEY, CDR2 SMNVEV, per germline (reference sequence). The CDR3 sequence is 14 residues long. In DNA form, the CDR3 reads TGTGCCAGCAGGACAGGGGCAACTAATGAAAAACTGTTTTTT. The encoded protein is CASRTGATNEKLFF.

This clonotype was observed many times. This chain links TRBV20-1 with TRBJ2-5; no clear D. The CDR3 loop spans 10 amino acids. V was trimmed by 7 bases and J by 5 bases, leaving 8 bases between them. Looked up from germline, CDR1 is DFQATT and CDR2 is SNEGSKA (reference sequence). The CDR3 here is CSVGLETQYF. The DNA of the CDR3 is TGCAGTGTTGGGCTGGAGACCCAGTACTTC.

This clonotype was counted between two and nine times. The V call is TRBV28, the J call TRBJ1-6; maybe TRBD1 (5 bases). The CDR3 is 12 amino acids. The V end was cut by 11 bases, the J end by 5 bases, with 10 bases between. Germline CDR1 reads MDHEN; CDR2 reads SYDVKM. This CDR3 reads CAGGGNNSPLHF. CDR3 in DNA: TGTGCCGGGGGGGGAAATAATTCACCCCTCCACTTT.

This clonotype was seen ten or more times. In DNA, the CDR3 is TGTGCCACCAGCAGGACAGGGAGCTCCTACGAGCAGTACTTC. This translates into CATSRTGSSYEQYF. The chain uses TRBV15 and TRBJ2-7; TRBD1 matches at 7 bases. With V trimmed by 3 bases and J by 0 bases, 2 bases remained unmatched. CDR1 and CDR2 (germline): LNHNV, YYDKDF (reference sequence). The CDR3 extends over 14 amino acids.

The V gene is TRBV29-1, the J gene TRBJ2-3; either TRBD1 or TRBD2 may supply D (5 bases each). The CDR3 totals 13 residues. Trimming cost V 2 bases and J 2 bases, with 8 bases left between them. Germline values: CDR1 SQVTM, CDR2 ANQGSEA. This CDR3 is CSVEWDPTDTQYF. CDR3 DNA sequence: TGCAGCGTTGAATGGGACCCCACAGATACGCAGTATTTT.

This clonotype was counted at least ten times. This chain connects TRBV2 to TRBJ1-5; D is unresolved. Trimming took off 0 bases at V and 0 bases at J, with 3 bases between the two ends. The CDR3 sequence is 14 residues long. From germline, CDR1 is SNHLY and CDR2 FYNNEI. CDR3 amino acids: CASSEAVSNQPQHF. CDR3 nucleotides: TGTGCCAGCAGTGAAGCAGTTAGCAATCAGCCCCAGCATTTT.

This clonotype was picked up many times. J is TRBJ2-7 and V is TRBV9; 7 bases map to TRBD1. Trimming took 0 bases from V and 1 from J; bases not matched to a gene: 4. CDR1 is SGDLS, CDR2 YYNGEE, per germline. The CDR3 spans 15 residues. CDR3 sequence reads: CASSVAGTASYEQYF. CDR3 DNA sequence: TGTGCCAGCAGCGTAGCCGGGACAGCATCCTACGAGCAGTACTTC.

This clonotype was seen a handful of times. This rearrangement joins TRBV3-1 to TRBJ2-2; 9 bases line up with TRBD1. Losses at the gene ends were 5 bases for V and 5 bases for J; bases not matched to a gene: 6. Germline V gene sequence: CDR1 LGHDT, CDR2 YNNKEL (reference sequence). This CDR3 comprises 15 residues. The CDR3: CASSTRQGGTGELFF. DNA of the CDR3: TGTGCCAGCAGCACGCGACAGGGGGGGACCGGGGAGCTGTTTTTT. The full variable domain, in which reference TRBV3-1 and TRBJ2-2 provide the parts outside the CDR3, is DTAVSQTPKYLVTQMGNDKSIKCEQNLGHDTMYWYKQDSKKFLKIMFSYNNKELIINETVPNRFSPKSPDKAHLNLHINSLELGDSAVYFCASSTRQGGTGELFFGEGSRLTVL.

This clonotype came up a few times. J is TRBJ2-1 and V is TRBV20-1; 11 bases align to TRBD2. This CDR3 contains 15 residues. Looked up from germline, CDR1 is DFQATT and CDR2 is SNEGSKA (reference sequence). Germline trimming cut 5 bases from V and 7 bases from J; bases unmatched to any gene: 10. CDR3 in DNA: TGCAGTGCTGCCCCACTAGCGGGAGCCGGGAATGAGCAGTTCTTC. Translating it yields CSAAPLAGAGNEQFF.

In this sample, this clonotype turned up many times. CDR3 loop: CAWRPGPTDTQYF. DNA for the CDR3: TGTGCCTGGAGACCCGGGCCCACAGATACGCAGTATTTT. The gene calls are TRBV30 and TRBJ2-3; D is ambiguous. This CDR3 region has 13 residues. Germline V gene data show CDR1 as GTSNPN and CDR2 as SVGIG (reference sequence). Trimming stripped 3 bases from V and 2 bases from J, with 9 bases between. The full variable domain, with the rest looked up from reference TRBV30 and TRBJ2-3, is SQTIHQWPATLVQPVGSPLSLECTVEGTSNPNLYWYRQAAGRGLQLLFYSVGIGQISSEVPQNLSASRPQDRQFILSSKKLLLSDSGFYLCAWRPGPTDTQYFGPGTRLTVL.

This clonotype showed up many times. The chain has TRBV20-1 and TRBJ1-2; no clear D gene. Germline V gene data show CDR1 as DFQATT and CDR2 as SNEGSKA (reference sequence). CDR3 size: 12 residues. With 3 bases removed from V and 5 bases from J, the gap between germline ends came to 10 bases. CDR3 protein: CSASQVSYGYTF. CDR3 bases: TGCAGTGCTAGCCAGGTCTCGTATGGCTACACCTTC.

This chain connects TRBV6-2 or TRBV6-3 to TRBJ2-7, with TRBD2 matching 11 bases. This CDR3 comprises 17 residues. Germline CDR1 reads MNHEY; CDR2 reads SVGEGT. V gave up 0 bases and J gave up 3 bases; unmatched junction bases: 7. The CDR3: CASSYSQLAGEDYEQYF. The CDR3 DNA is TGTGCCAGCAGTTACTCGCAACTAGCGGGAGAGGACTACGAGCAGTACTTC.

This clonotype was recorded many times. This chain uses TRBV12-3 or TRBV12-4 with TRBJ1-1; tentative D call: TRBD1 (6 bases). Trimming left V 10 bases short and J 0 bases short, with 9 bases between. The CDR3 is made up of 12 amino acids. CDR3 residues: CATGQLNTEAFF. CDR3 DNA sequence: TGTGCCACCGGACAGCTGAACACTGAAGCTTTCTTT.

This clonotype was counted at least ten times. This chain uses TRBV20-1 with TRBJ2-5; D is possibly TRBD2 (5 bases). Trimming stripped 6 bases from V and 1 base from J, with 15 bases between. Germline loops: CDR1 DFQATT, CDR2 SNEGSKA (reference sequence). The CDR3 is 14 amino acids. The CDR3 DNA follows: TGCAGTGCCCGCTCCACGGGGAGCCAAGAGACCCAGTACTTC. Protein: CSARSTGSQETQYF.